This T cell receptor (beta chain) was profiled in a study of cytomegalovirus exposure and HLA in healthy donors. V gave up 1 base and J gave up 4 bases, with 9 bases separating them. The CDR3 loop spans 14 amino acids. The germline V gene has CDR1 SEHNR and CDR2 FQNEAQ (reference sequence). Vbeta (60) and Jbeta (13) primers were used in the PCR. In the source study's methods: It was a later analysis that counted roughly 80 million unique TCR beta chains, of which some 9.9 million were shared. Libraries were prepared by immunoSEQ multiplex PCR; TCRdb keeps only in-frame clonotypes and omits some of them. The DNA was the basis for D and trimming; V, J and clone size are from that table. The sample holds 130,000 to 150,000 clones, over 60% seen once. In the case of this clone: Its antigen is not known.

Overall study findings and caveats: Per a prior analysis, the majority of TCR beta V segments were productive roughly 87% or roughly 30% of the time.

This chain connects TRBV7-9 to TRBJ2-3; tentatively, D is TRBD2 (5 bases). This TCR was recovered from a male donor in good health and CMV-seropositive. Sequencing was carried out using PBMCs. As DNA, the CDR3 is TGTGCCAGCAGCTTAGTCGGGGTCCCAGATACGCAGTATTTT. It specifies CASSLVGVPDTQYF.